The 5 T cell receptor beta chains listed next were all sequenced from one sample in a study of blood T cells in healthy people across ages. Primers used in a second PCR of roughly 7 to 11 cycles were a sample-barcoded 5' primer and a J-beta primer mix. TCRdb reprocessed the 5' RACE reads with MiXCR, giving one entry per CDR3 protein. The sample holds 1.5 million to 2 million distinct CDR3 sequences, roughly 50% seen once. The source material was blood. The source is a woman in her thirties or forties in good health.

J is TRBJ2-5 and V is TRBV28; TRBD1 aligns across 8 bases. The J call may be mistaken, given a closer DNA end match to TRBJ2-7. Germline assignment: CDR1 MDHEN and CDR2 SYDVKM. The CDR3 is 15 amino acids. CDR3 loop: CASSARRTGHDEQYF. The CDR3 region has the DNA TGTGCCAGCAGTGCAAGGCGGACAGGGCACGACGAGCAGTACTTC.

Only a few counts were recorded for this clonotype. This rearrangement joins TRBV27 to TRBJ2-5, with TRBD2 as a possible D gene (6 bases). Germline loops: CDR1 MNHEY, CDR2 SMNVEV (reference sequence). The CDR3 is made up of 16 amino acids. The V and J ends lost 4 bases and 3 bases respectively, with 18 bases between them. In nucleotides, the CDR3 is TGTGCCAGCAGTTCTACTTACCGGGACTGGGAAGAGACCCAGTACTTC. Translation: CASSSTYRDWEETQYF.

The genes are TRBV20-1 and TRBJ1-5; the D is unclear. The V end lost 5 bases, the J end lost 0 bases, and 14 bases lay between the germline ends. There are 15 residues in the CDR3. From germline, CDR1 is DFQATT and CDR2 SNEGSKA (reference sequence). CDR3 in DNA: TGCAGTGCTCTATCAATCCAATATAGCAATCAGCCCCAGCATTTT. Its translation is CSALSIQYSNQPQHF.

V usage is TRBV2 and J usage is TRBJ2-1, with a possible D match to TRBD1 (6 bases). The germline V and J ends were trimmed by 7 bases and 3 bases, with 19 bases remaining between them. Germline assignment: CDR1 SNHLY and CDR2 FYNNEI. There are 16 residues in the CDR3. The CDR3, as DNA: TGTGCCAGCACCGGGACATTCCCAGGTGTCTACAATGAGCAGTTCTTC. It is translated as CASTGTFPGVYNEQFF.

The chain links TRBV6-5 to TRBJ2-7, with D uncertain. CDR1 and CDR2 (germline): MNHEY, SVGAGI. The CDR3 consists of 15 residues. Trimming took off 6 bases at V and 2 bases at J, with 17 bases between the two ends. The CDR3 bases are TGTGCCAGCAGCCCATCGTGGTCAGAGCCCTACGAGCAGTACTTC. Protein product: CASSPSWSEPYEQYF.